The rows below give T cell receptor beta chains drawn from one sample of a study of patients and donors after allogeneic stem cell transplantation. TCRdb recomputed calls from the RT-PCR reads with MiXCR, one row per CDR3 protein. The sample holds approximately 61,000 distinct CDR3 sequences; 10% to 15% are singletons and the top ten take over 25%. What was sequenced was blood, either unsorted or a sorted T cell fraction (not recorded which). The source is a human donor who was either an allogeneic HSCT recipient or a stem cell or donor lymphocyte infusion donor (not recorded which). It is not recorded whose cells these are; they may come from a transplant donor. The CDR3 runs from the conserved cysteine through the conserved F or W. The D gene is left open where the match is weak. A clone size is listed for some rows: how often the clone was seen (once, few, many), or a class if it is expanded.

d_call: NA; clone_size: many; v_call: TRBV20-1; j_call: TRBJ1-5; cdr3_nt: TGCAGTGCCGCCCCACCCTCATCTAATCAGCCCCAGCATTTT; cdr3_aa: CSAAPPSSNQPQHF
d_call: NA; clone_size: many; v_call: TRBV5-1; j_call: TRBJ1-6; cdr3_nt: TGCGCCAGCAGCTTGTTTGCCCTTCGGGGTGGCGATAATTCACCCCTCCACTTT; cdr3_aa: CASSLFALRGGDNSPLHF
d_call: TRBD1; clone_size: NA; v_call: TRBV9; j_call: TRBJ2-5; cdr3_nt: TGTGCCAGCAGCGTAGCAGGGGGCGCGGAGACCCAGTACTTC; cdr3_aa: CASSVAGGAETQYF
d_call: TRBD1; clone_size: few; v_call: TRBV12-3/TRBV12-4; j_call: TRBJ2-7; cdr3_nt: TGTGCCAGCAGCCGCTCGGACAGGGTACCCGAGCAGTACTTC; cdr3_aa: CASSRSDRVPEQYF
d_call: NA; clone_size: few; v_call: TRBV4-1; j_call: TRBJ2-1; cdr3_nt: TGCGCCAGCAGCCACCACACTAACTACAATGAGCAGTTCTTC; cdr3_aa: CASSHHTNYNEQFF
d_call: NA; clone_size: many; v_call: TRBV25-1; j_call: TRBJ1-1; cdr3_nt: TGTGCCAGCAGTGAACCCCCTGGACCAGGAAGGACTGAAGCTTTCTTT; cdr3_aa: CASSEPPGPGRTEAFF
d_call: NA; clone_size: few; v_call: TRBV12-3/TRBV12-4; j_call: TRBJ1-1; cdr3_nt: TGTGCCAGCAGTTTAGTCTGGGGCACTGAAGCTTTCTTT; cdr3_aa: CASSLVWGTEAFF
d_call: NA; clone_size: NA; v_call: TRBV5-1; j_call: TRBJ2-1; cdr3_nt: TGCGCCAGCAGCTTGGCGGGGCTGAACTACAATGAGCAGTTCTTC; cdr3_aa: CASSLAGLNYNEQFF
d_call: TRBD2; clone_size: NA; v_call: TRBV19; j_call: TRBJ2-2; cdr3_nt: TGTGCCAGTAGTATGAGGGGACTAGCGGCCAACACCGGGGAGCTGTTTTTT; cdr3_aa: CASSMRGLAANTGELFF
d_call: NA; clone_size: NA; v_call: TRBV27; j_call: TRBJ2-2; cdr3_nt: TGTGCCAGCGCACCGGCGGACACCGGGGAGCTGTTTTTT; cdr3_aa: CASAPADTGELFF
d_call: TRBD2; clone_size: NA; v_call: TRBV10-3; j_call: TRBJ2-1; cdr3_nt: TGTGCCATCAGTGAGTCAAGTAGCGGGGCCAACGATGAGCAGTTCTTC; cdr3_aa: CAISESSSGANDEQFF
d_call: NA; clone_size: NA; v_call: TRBV5-1; j_call: TRBJ2-1; cdr3_nt: TGCGCCAGCAGCTTGGACCCCCTAGACAGTTACTCCTACAATGAGCAGTTCTTC; cdr3_aa: CASSLDPLDSYSYNEQFF
d_call: NA; clone_size: many; v_call: TRBV6-5; j_call: TRBJ1-1; cdr3_nt: TGTGCCAGCAGTTACTTAGGACGGAACACTGAAGCTTTCTTT; cdr3_aa: CASSYLGRNTEAFF
d_call: NA; clone_size: NA; v_call: TRBV2; j_call: TRBJ2-7; cdr3_nt: TGTGCCAGCAGTGAAGATTGGACTTCTTTCTCCCATGAATTC; cdr3_aa: CASSEDWTSFSHEF
d_call: TRBD1; clone_size: few; v_call: TRBV13; j_call: TRBJ1-1; cdr3_nt: TGTGCCAGCAGCCCAAGGACAGGGAAGGCTGAAGCTTTCTTT; cdr3_aa: CASSPRTGKAEAFF
d_call: NA; clone_size: many; v_call: TRBV10-3; j_call: TRBJ2-2; cdr3_nt: TGTGCCATCAGACAGGGACGGAACACCGGGGAGCTGTTTTTT; cdr3_aa: CAIRQGRNTGELFF
d_call: NA; clone_size: few; v_call: TRBV4-1; j_call: TRBJ2-7; cdr3_nt: TGCGCCAGCAGCCAAGACGGATTCAACGAGCAGTACTTC; cdr3_aa: CASSQDGFNEQYF
d_call: NA; clone_size: NA; v_call: TRBV20-1; j_call: TRBJ2-7; cdr3_nt: TGCAGTGCTAGAGGCATCCTATGGGGCGAGGGGAACGAGCAGTACTTC; cdr3_aa: CSARGILWGEGNEQYF
d_call: NA; clone_size: NA; v_call: TRBV5-1; j_call: TRBJ1-5; cdr3_nt: TGCGCCAGCAGCTTGGCCGCGGGCTCAGGCCAGCCCCAGCATTTT; cdr3_aa: CASSLAAGSGQPQHF
d_call: NA; clone_size: many; v_call: TRBV7-9; j_call: TRBJ1-2; cdr3_nt: TGTGCCAGCAGCCCCCCGGACAGCTATGGCTACACCTTC; cdr3_aa: CASSPPDSYGYTF
d_call: NA; clone_size: few; v_call: TRBV29-1; j_call: TRBJ2-7; cdr3_nt: TGCAGCGTTGAACTCCGGGCAAACCCCTACGAGCAGTACTTC; cdr3_aa: CSVELRANPYEQYF
d_call: NA; clone_size: many; v_call: TRBV29-1; j_call: TRBJ1-2; cdr3_nt: TGCAGCGTTGGCCAACGGGGGAGCTATGGCTACACCTTC; cdr3_aa: CSVGQRGSYGYTF
d_call: TRBD1; clone_size: few; v_call: TRBV14; j_call: TRBJ1-4; cdr3_nt: TGTGCCAGCAGATGGACAGGCGATAATGAAAAACTGTTTTTT; cdr3_aa: CASRWTGDNEKLFF
d_call: NA; clone_size: many; v_call: TRBV24-1; j_call: TRBJ1-5; cdr3_nt: TGTGCCACCAGTGAAGGAGGGAGCAATCAGCCCCAGCATTTT; cdr3_aa: CATSEGGSNQPQHF
d_call: TRBD2; clone_size: many; v_call: TRBV7-9; j_call: TRBJ2-3; cdr3_nt: TGTGCCAGCAGCTCGACTAGCGACCGCACAGATACGCAGTATTTT; cdr3_aa: CASSSTSDRTDTQYF
d_call: NA; clone_size: few; v_call: TRBV5-6; j_call: TRBJ1-1; cdr3_nt: TGTGCCAGCAGCTTAAGACATGAAGCTTTCTTT; cdr3_aa: CASSLRHEAFF
d_call: NA; clone_size: few; v_call: TRBV11-2; j_call: TRBJ2-2; cdr3_nt: TGTGCCAGCAGCTTCCGACTTAATACGGGCACCGGGGAGCTGTTTTTT; cdr3_aa: CASSFRLNTGTGELFF
d_call: NA; clone_size: NA; v_call: TRBV20-1; j_call: TRBJ2-7; cdr3_nt: TGCAGTGCTAGAGATTCGCGAGTAGCGGAGCCCCTCTCCTACGAGCAGTACTTC; cdr3_aa: CSARDSRVAEPLSYEQYF
d_call: TRBD2; clone_size: few; v_call: TRBV3-1; j_call: TRBJ2-3; cdr3_nt: TGTGCCAGCAGCGAAACTAGCGCCCTCACAGATACGCAGTATTTT; cdr3_aa: CASSETSALTDTQYF
d_call: TRBD2; clone_size: few; v_call: TRBV14; j_call: TRBJ2-3; cdr3_nt: TGTGCCAGCAGCCAAGCTAGCGGGAGAAGGTATTTT; cdr3_aa: CASSQASGRRYF
d_call: TRBD1; clone_size: NA; v_call: TRBV7-9; j_call: TRBJ2-7; cdr3_nt: TGTGCCAGCAGCCTAGGGACAGGGGACGAGCAGTACTTC; cdr3_aa: CASSLGTGDEQYF
d_call: NA; clone_size: many; v_call: TRBV5-1; j_call: TRBJ2-7; cdr3_nt: TGCGCCAGCAGCTTGGGCCCCGAAGGGAACCCCCACGAGCAGTACTTC; cdr3_aa: CASSLGPEGNPHEQYF
d_call: NA; clone_size: few; v_call: TRBV5-1; j_call: TRBJ2-3; cdr3_nt: TGCGCCAGCAGCTTGGCCAACCCCCCCACAGATACGCAGTATTTT; cdr3_aa: CASSLANPPTDTQYF
d_call: NA; clone_size: many; v_call: TRBV29-1; j_call: TRBJ2-7; cdr3_nt: TGCAGCGTTGAGTCCGGGCTCTACGAAGGGCAGTACTTC; cdr3_aa: CSVESGLYEGQYF
d_call: NA; clone_size: NA; v_call: TRBV12-3/TRBV12-4; j_call: TRBJ2-3; cdr3_nt: TGTGCCAGCGGGGGCGCTCAAGGGGAAGATACGCAGTATTTT; cdr3_aa: CASGGAQGEDTQYF
d_call: NA; clone_size: many; v_call: TRBV29-1; j_call: TRBJ2-3; cdr3_nt: TGCAGCGTTGTAGAGACTACAGATACGCAGTATTTT; cdr3_aa: CSVVETTDTQYF
d_call: NA; clone_size: NA; v_call: TRBV20-1; j_call: TRBJ2-3; cdr3_nt: TGCAGTGAGGCTACGGGGCGAGCAGATACGCAGTATTTT; cdr3_aa: CSEATGRADTQYF
d_call: TRBD2; clone_size: NA; v_call: TRBV6-5; j_call: TRBJ2-1; cdr3_nt: TGTGCCAGCAGTTACTTCGGGACTACAGGCAATGAGCAGTTCTTC; cdr3_aa: CASSYFGTTGNEQFF
d_call: TRBD2; clone_size: few; v_call: TRBV7-9; j_call: TRBJ2-1; cdr3_nt: TGTGCCAGCAGCTTCATCAGGCGGGAGCGAAACTACAATGAGCAGTTCTTC; cdr3_aa: CASSFIRRERNYNEQFF
d_call: TRBD2; clone_size: NA; v_call: TRBV9; j_call: TRBJ2-7; cdr3_nt: TGTGCCAGCAGCGTAGGCAATAGCGGGAGTAACGAGCAGTACTTC; cdr3_aa: CASSVGNSGSNEQYF
d_call: NA; clone_size: NA; v_call: TRBV20-1; j_call: TRBJ1-2; cdr3_nt: TGCAGTGCCCGGGCCCGGGAGGACACCTTC; cdr3_aa: CSARAREDTF
d_call: NA; clone_size: many; v_call: TRBV7-6; j_call: TRBJ1-1; cdr3_nt: TGTGCCAGCAGCTTAGTCCAACCCGGGAACACTGAAGCTTTCTTT; cdr3_aa: CASSLVQPGNTEAFF
d_call: TRBD2; clone_size: NA; v_call: TRBV5-1; j_call: TRBJ2-7; cdr3_nt: TGCGCCAGCAGCTTTAGCGGGATCCTACTAGAGCAGTACTTC; cdr3_aa: CASSFSGILLEQYF
d_call: NA; clone_size: NA; v_call: TRBV27; j_call: TRBJ2-1; cdr3_nt: TGTGCCAGCAGTTTAACCGGAGTTGGGTACCCTAGGTATGAGCAGTTCTTC; cdr3_aa: CASSLTGVGYPRYEQFF
d_call: NA; clone_size: NA; v_call: TRBV5-1; j_call: TRBJ2-1; cdr3_nt: TGCGCCAGCAGCTTGGTAGCTATCTCCTACAATGAGCAGTTCTTC; cdr3_aa: CASSLVAISYNEQFF
d_call: TRBD2; clone_size: few; v_call: TRBV7-9; j_call: TRBJ2-1; cdr3_nt: TGTGCCAGCAGCTTCACCAAGCGGGAGAGCTCCTACAATGAGCAGTTCTTC; cdr3_aa: CASSFTKRESSYNEQFF
d_call: NA; clone_size: few; v_call: TRBV5-1; j_call: TRBJ2-3; cdr3_nt: TGCGCCAGCAGCCCCGCGGGCACAGATACGCAGTATTTT; cdr3_aa: CASSPAGTDTQYF
d_call: NA; clone_size: many; v_call: TRBV6-5; j_call: TRBJ1-5; cdr3_nt: TGTGCCAGCAGTTACTTCCCCCCAGGCAATCAGCCCCAGCATTTT; cdr3_aa: CASSYFPPGNQPQHF
d_call: NA; clone_size: NA; v_call: TRBV10-3; j_call: TRBJ2-7; cdr3_nt: TGTGCCATCAGTGCCCTCCACGGGAACGAGCAGTACTTC; cdr3_aa: CAISALHGNEQYF
d_call: NA; clone_size: NA; v_call: TRBV5-1; j_call: TRBJ2-1; cdr3_nt: TGCGCCAGCAGCCGGGCCCCCGAGGAAAAGTTCTTC; cdr3_aa: CASSRAPEEKFF
d_call: NA; clone_size: NA; v_call: TRBV6-6; j_call: TRBJ2-1; cdr3_nt: TGTGCCACTTTACCGGGACCCATATCAAATGAGCAGTTCTTC; cdr3_aa: CATLPGPISNEQFF
d_call: NA; clone_size: NA; v_call: TRBV27; j_call: TRBJ1-2; cdr3_nt: TGTGCCAGCAGTTTATCCGGGGATCGAGGAGGCTACACCTTC; cdr3_aa: CASSLSGDRGGYTF
d_call: NA; clone_size: many; v_call: TRBV10-3; j_call: TRBJ2-1; cdr3_nt: TGTGCCACCGACTCACAGGAGTACAATGAGCAGTTCTTC; cdr3_aa: CATDSQEYNEQFF
d_call: NA; clone_size: many; v_call: TRBV29-1; j_call: TRBJ2-2; cdr3_nt: TGCAGCGCCCCGGAGCGGGACACCGGGGAGCTGTTTTTT; cdr3_aa: CSAPERDTGELFF
d_call: NA; clone_size: NA; v_call: TRBV10-3; j_call: TRBJ2-6; cdr3_nt: TGTGCCATCAGTGAAGGTAATGGCGGGGTCTCTGGGGCCAACGTCCTGACTTTC; cdr3_aa: CAISEGNGGVSGANVLTF
d_call: TRBD1; clone_size: NA; v_call: TRBV12-3/TRBV12-4; j_call: TRBJ2-5; cdr3_nt: TGTGCCAGCAGTTCGGACAGGGTGGGCGAGACCCAGTACTTC; cdr3_aa: CASSSDRVGETQYF
d_call: NA; clone_size: NA; v_call: TRBV27; j_call: TRBJ2-7; cdr3_nt: TGTGCCAGCAGTTTTCCGCCGACGGGCGAGCAGTACTTC; cdr3_aa: CASSFPPTGEQYF
d_call: NA; clone_size: NA; v_call: TRBV20-1; j_call: TRBJ2-5; cdr3_nt: TGCACCTTTGAAGAACAAGAGACCCAGTACTTC; cdr3_aa: CTFEEQETQYF
d_call: NA; clone_size: many; v_call: TRBV12-3/TRBV12-4; j_call: TRBJ1-5; cdr3_nt: TGTGCCAGCAGTTTTCAGGCCGGTATCAGCCCCCAGCATTTT; cdr3_aa: CASSFQAGISPQHF